Given below is one T cell receptor (beta chain) in context. Its antigen is unidentified. Only CD45RO-negative cells positively selected for CCR7 counted as naive CD8 cells, so terminally differentiated effector memory CD45RA+ cells were excluded. This record comes from a study of shared clonotypes between healthy human individuals. About the study: Those who served as donors were a couple of women and three men between the ages of 18 and 49.

Trimming removed 7 bases from V and 3 bases from J, with 9 bases in between. The CDR3 totals 13 residues. Germline V gene sequence: CDR1 ENHRY, CDR2 SYGVKD. The repertoire was sequenced with immunoSEQ multiplex PCR; TCRdb's copy has only in-frame clones and lacks some. The sample lists about 590,000 clones; around 95% were seen once. Study observations and caveats: Larger richness was generally estimated for naive than memory subsets.

Sequences were obtained from naive CD8+ T cells sorted from blood. V is TRBV10-3 and J is TRBJ2-2; D is perhaps TRBD1 (5 bases). The receptor was derived from a woman in her twenties or thirties in good health. Written as DNA, the CDR3 is TGTGCCATCATGACAGATGACACCGGGGAGCTGTTTTTT. It specifies CAIMTDDTGELFF.